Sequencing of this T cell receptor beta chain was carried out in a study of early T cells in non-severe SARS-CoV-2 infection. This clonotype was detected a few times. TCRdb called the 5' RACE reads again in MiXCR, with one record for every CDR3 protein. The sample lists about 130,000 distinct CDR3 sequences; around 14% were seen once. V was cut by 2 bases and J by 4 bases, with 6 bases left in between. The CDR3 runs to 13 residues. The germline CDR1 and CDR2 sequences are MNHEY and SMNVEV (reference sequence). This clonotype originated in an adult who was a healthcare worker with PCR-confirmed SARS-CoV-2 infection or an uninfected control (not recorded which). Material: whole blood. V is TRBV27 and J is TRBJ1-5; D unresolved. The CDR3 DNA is TGTGCCAGCAGTTTAACTCGGAATCAGCCCCAGCATTTT. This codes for CASSLTRNQPQHF.